Each of the 23 T cell receptor beta chains below was sequenced from the same sample in a study of blood T cells in healthy people across ages. Sample-barcoded 5' priming and a J-beta primer mix drove a second PCR of about 6 to 12 cycles. TCRdb re-analysed the 5' RACE reads in MiXCR, keeping a single row per CDR3 protein. The table has around 1.5 million distinct CDR3 sequences, around 59% seen once. Sequencing was carried out using blood. These receptors came from a man aged 18 to 29 in good health.

The chain joins TRBV29-1 to TRBJ1-1; D is uncertain. Germline CDR1 SQVTM, CDR2 ANQGSEA. The CDR3 loop spans 13 amino acids. V was clipped by 7 bases and J by 0 bases, with 12 bases between them. The CDR3 protein is CSERAALNTEAFF. In DNA, the CDR3 is TGCAGCGAGAGGGCAGCCCTGAACACTGAAGCTTTCTTT.

V gene TRBV5-1 combines with J gene TRBJ2-7; D remains ambiguous. V shed 2 bases and J shed 5 bases, with 23 bases lying between them. The CDR3 has 17 amino acids. Germline values: CDR1 SGHRS, CDR2 YFSETQ. This CDR3 is CASSFRSSDVGVNEQYF. The CDR3, as DNA: TGCGCCAGCAGCTTTAGATCCTCGGACGTGGGCGTCAACGAGCAGTACTTC.

J is TRBJ1-1 and V is TRBV7-9, with D unresolved. Trimming removed 0 bases from V and 8 bases from J, with 7 bases in between. Per the germline V gene, CDR1 is SEHNR and CDR2 is FQNEAQ (reference sequence). The CDR3 loop spans 12 amino acids. CDR3 region: CASSLAPGEAFF. Written as DNA, the CDR3 is TGTGCCAGCAGCTTAGCACCGGGAGAAGCTTTCTTT.

This chain uses TRBV11-2 with TRBJ1-4; 8 nucleotides line up with TRBD1. CDR1 and CDR2 from the germline V gene are SGHAT and FQNNGV. CDR3 length: 16 residues. V dropped 1 base and J dropped 8; count of bases not matched to a gene: 9. CDR3 nucleotides: TGTGCCAGCAGCTTAGGGGTAGCAGGGGGCCTCGAAAAACTGTTTTTT. As protein: CASSLGVAGGLEKLFF.

The J gene is TRBJ2-7, the V gene TRBV2; D may be TRBD2 (5 bases). Germline V gene lookup returns CDR1 SNHLY and CDR2 FYNNEI. The CDR3 contains 14 residues. V lost 1 base and J 6 bases, leaving 13 bases between the germline ends. CDR3 in amino acids: CASSEVSGYGEQYF. The CDR3 DNA sequence: TGTGCCAGCAGTGAAGTCTCGGGATACGGCGAGCAGTACTTC.

This clonotype was detected only a few times. V is TRBV28 and J is TRBJ1-5, with TRBD1 as a possible D gene (5 bases). V lost 2 bases, J lost 4 bases, and 9 bases lay in between. The germline gives CDR1 MDHEN, CDR2 SYDVKM. The CDR3 covers 14 residues. Here the CDR3 DNA reads TGTGCCAGCAGTTTAGGGGGTCCTAATCAGCCCCAGCATTTT. It encodes CASSLGGPNQPQHF.

The gene calls are TRBV7-9 and TRBJ2-7, with D unresolved. V was cut by 2 bases and J by 4 bases, with 9 bases left in between. This CDR3 comprises 13 residues. Germline V lookup: CDR1 SEHNR, CDR2 FQNEAQ (reference sequence). Written as DNA, the CDR3 is TGTGCCAGCAGCTTAAGCCAGGAATACGAGCAGTACTTC. This codes for CASSLSQEYEQYF.

This clonotype has more than one count but fewer than ten. This chain uses TRBV7-2 with TRBJ1-6, with TRBD1 identical over 9 bases. The CDR3 runs to 17 residues. From germline, CDR1 is SGHTA and CDR2 FQGNSA. V shed 7 bases, J shed 1 base, and the junction held 8 bases outside the gene matches. The CDR3 sequence: CASNIGTGMSYNSPLHF. The CDR3 region has the DNA TGTGCCAGCAACATCGGGACAGGGATGTCCTATAATTCACCCCTCCACTTT.

J is TRBJ2-2 and V is TRBV12-3 or TRBV12-4; D gene ambiguous. V was cut by 5 bases and J by 6 bases, with 16 bases left in between. The CDR3 has 15 amino acids. CDR3 DNA sequence: TGTGCCAGCAGTAGGACCAACCCGAGAGCCGGGGAGCTGTTTTTT. This encodes CASSRTNPRAGELFF.

This clonotype has just a few counts. V is TRBV20-1 and J is TRBJ2-1; D tentatively fits TRBD1 or TRBD2 (6 bases each). The CDR3 has 16 residues. The germline CDR1 and CDR2 sequences are DFQATT and SNEGSKA (reference sequence). Trimming left V 0 bases short and J 5 bases short, with 17 bases between. CDR3 region: CSARDVGGPYNNEQFF. Here the CDR3 DNA reads TGCAGTGCTAGAGACGTCGGGGGCCCCTATAACAATGAGCAGTTCTTC.

This clonotype has only a few counts. The CDR3, as DNA: TGTGCCATCAGTGGTTACTCCCCCACAGATACGCAGTATTTT. Protein sequence: CAISGYSPTDTQYF. The gene calls are TRBV10-3 and TRBJ2-3, with D unclear. Germline CDR1 is ENHRY and CDR2 is SYGVKD. This CDR3 region has 14 residues. V lost 4 bases, J lost 2 bases, and 10 bases lay in between.

This chain links TRBV25-1 with TRBJ1-1, with D tentatively TRBD1 (5 bases). This CDR3 is built from 14 residues. Germline V gene data show CDR1 as MGHDK and CDR2 as SYGVNS. The ends were cut back, 3 bases at V and 0 bases at J, with 8 bases in the middle. CDR3 in amino acids: CASSDGTVNTEAFF. The CDR3 bases are TGTGCCAGCAGTGACGGGACTGTGAACACTGAAGCTTTCTTT. Looking up the rest from reference TRBV25-1 and TRBJ1-1 gives the full variable domain: EADIYQTPRYLVIGTGKKITLECSQTMGHDKMYWYQQDPGMELHLIHYSYGVNSTEKGDLSSESTVSRIRTEHFPLTLESARPSHTSQYLCASSDGTVNTEAFFGQGTRLTVV.

The gene calls are TRBV20-1 and TRBJ2-1; no clear D. The germline V gene encodes CDR1 DFQATT and CDR2 SNEGSKA (reference sequence). V was trimmed by 6 bases and J by 9 bases, leaving 18 bases between them. The CDR3 loop spans 13 amino acids. CDR3 protein: CSAPAPQVREQFF. Here the CDR3 DNA reads TGCAGTGCCCCGGCCCCACAAGTTCGTGAGCAGTTCTTC.

A few counts support this clonotype. The rearrangement links TRBV20-1 to TRBJ2-7; D possibly matches TRBD1 or TRBD2 (6 bases each). V was shortened by 1 base and J by 0 bases, with 13 bases between the two germline ends. The CDR3 totals 15 residues. Per germline, CDR1 DFQATT and CDR2 SNEGSKA (reference sequence). CDR3 nucleotide sequence: TGCAGTGCTAGAGCCTTGAGGGGGGACTCCTACGAGCAGTACTTC. Translated: CSARALRGDSYEQYF.

J is TRBJ2-1 and V is TRBV21-1; the tabulated D call, TRBD1, remains unverified against the DNA. TRBV21-1 is a documented pseudogene. The CDR3 spans 15 residues. This CDR3 reads CASSAAGQGGNEQFF. CDR3 in DNA: TGTGCCAGCAGCGCAGCGGGACAGGGTGGCAATGAGCAGTTCTTC.

This chain uses TRBV7-6 with TRBJ2-7; 10 bases fit TRBD1. The CDR3 extends over 18 amino acids. V lost 0 bases and J lost 3; bases outside the gene matches: 11. Germline CDR1 and CDR2: SGHVS and FNYEAQ. The CDR3 DNA sequence: TGTGCCAGCAGCTTAGCGTTGGGGACAGGGGAGAACCTCTACGAGCAGTACTTC. Its protein product is CASSLALGTGENLYEQYF. Complete variable domain (other parts from reference TRBV7-6 and TRBJ2-7): GAGVSQSPRYKVTKRGQDVALRCDPISGHVSLYWYRQALGQGPEFLTYFNYEAQQDKSGLPNDRFSAERPEGSISTLTIQRTEQRDSAMYRCASSLALGTGENLYEQYFGPGTRLTVT.

The chain uses TRBV20-1 and TRBJ2-3; 11 bases are shared with TRBD2. Germline CDR1 and CDR2: DFQATT and SNEGSKA (reference sequence). CDR3 length equals 14 residues. The junction had 6 bases not matched to a gene; V was cut back by 5 bases and J by 5 bases. The CDR3 DNA reads as TGCAGTGCTCTAGCGGGAGGATCCGGAGATACGCAGTATTTT. Residues: CSALAGGSGDTQYF.

This clonotype was picked up a small number of times. This chain connects TRBV27 to TRBJ2-1; the D is unclear. Germline lookup yields CDR1 MNHEY and CDR2 SMNVEV (reference sequence). The CDR3 contains 14 residues. V lost 0 bases and J 8 bases, leaving 11 bases between the germline ends. CDR3 region: CASSLSVYLHEQFF. The CDR3 bases are TGTGCCAGCAGTTTATCGGTCTATCTGCATGAGCAGTTCTTC.

This chain uses TRBV21-1 with TRBJ1-6; TRBD1, the D gene given by the table, was not confirmed from the DNA. TRBV21-1 is recorded as a pseudogene. The CDR3 has 16 residues. The CDR3 region has the DNA TGTGCCAGCAGCAAGACAGGGCCGAAAGATAATTCACCCCTCCACTTT. Translation gives CASSKTGPKDNSPLHF.

This clonotype came up a few times. The CDR3 reads CAAGLSVTSELFF. CDR3 DNA: TGTGCCGCCGGACTCTCGGTAACGTCGGAGCTGTTTTTT. This chain connects TRBV6-5 to TRBJ2-2; D is perhaps TRBD2 (5 bases). The CDR3 has 13 residues. Germline V gene lookup returns CDR1 MNHEY and CDR2 SVGAGI. V was pared by 11 bases and J by 10 bases, with 20 bases between.

The chain uses TRBV20-1 and TRBJ2-3; 7 bases align to TRBD2. CDR1 is DFQATT, CDR2 SNEGSKA, per germline (reference sequence). This CDR3 is 15 amino acids long. V trimming: 3 bases; J trimming: 2 bases; junction bases outside the gene matches: 8. The DNA of the CDR3 is TGCAGTGCTAGTGGCGGGAGAGCCATCACAGATACGCAGTATTTT. This gives the protein CSASGGRAITDTQYF.

The V gene is TRBV15, the J gene TRBJ2-1, with D perhaps matching TRBD1 or TRBD2 (6 bases each). The CDR3 is made up of 17 amino acids. V lost 7 bases to trimming and J lost 2 bases, with 21 bases between them. Per the germline V gene, CDR1 is LNHNV and CDR2 is YYDKDF (reference sequence). The CDR3 DNA reads as TGTGCCACCACCTCTACCCGGGGGCAGAGACCCTACAATGAGCAGTTCTTC. Amino acids: CATTSTRGQRPYNEQFF.

V and J are TRBV27 and TRBJ2-1; 12 bases line up with TRBD1. Germline loops: CDR1 MNHEY, CDR2 SMNVEV (reference sequence). V lost 2 bases, J lost 8 bases, and 4 bases stayed unmatched. This CDR3 region has 15 residues. CDR3 residues: CASSLGTGGADEQFF. In DNA form, the CDR3 reads TGTGCCAGCAGTTTAGGGACAGGGGGCGCGGATGAGCAGTTCTTC.